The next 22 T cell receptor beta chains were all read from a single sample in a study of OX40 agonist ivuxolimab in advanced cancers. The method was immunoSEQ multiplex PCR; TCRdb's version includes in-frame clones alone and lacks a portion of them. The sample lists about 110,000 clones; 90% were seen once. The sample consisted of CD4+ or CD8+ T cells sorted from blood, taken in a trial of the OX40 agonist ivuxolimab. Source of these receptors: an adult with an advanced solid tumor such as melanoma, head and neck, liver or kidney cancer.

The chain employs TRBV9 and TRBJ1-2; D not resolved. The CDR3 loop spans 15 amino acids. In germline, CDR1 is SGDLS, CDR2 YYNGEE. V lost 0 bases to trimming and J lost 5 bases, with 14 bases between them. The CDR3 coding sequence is TGTGCCAGCAGCGTAGCCGGGGTTAGTTCTTATGGCTACACCTTC. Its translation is CASSVAGVSSYGYTF.

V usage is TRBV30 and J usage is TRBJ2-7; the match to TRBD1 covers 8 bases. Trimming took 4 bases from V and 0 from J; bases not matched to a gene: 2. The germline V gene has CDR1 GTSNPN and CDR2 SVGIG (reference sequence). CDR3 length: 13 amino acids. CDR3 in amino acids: CAWKGTGSYEQYF. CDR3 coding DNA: TGTGCCTGGAAGGGGACAGGCTCCTACGAGCAGTACTTC.

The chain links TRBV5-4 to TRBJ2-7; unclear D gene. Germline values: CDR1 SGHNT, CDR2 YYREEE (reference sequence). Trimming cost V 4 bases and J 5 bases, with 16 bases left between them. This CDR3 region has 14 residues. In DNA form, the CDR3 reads TGTGCCAGCAGCCCGAACCTCGGCCCCAACGAGCAGTACTTC. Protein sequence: CASSPNLGPNEQYF.

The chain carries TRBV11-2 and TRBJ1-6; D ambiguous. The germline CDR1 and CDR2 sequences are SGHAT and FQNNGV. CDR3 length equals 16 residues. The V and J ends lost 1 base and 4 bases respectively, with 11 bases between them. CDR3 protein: CASSLAGLGYNSPLHF. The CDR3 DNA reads TGTGCCAGCAGCTTAGCGGGGTTGGGATATAATTCACCCCTCCACTTT.

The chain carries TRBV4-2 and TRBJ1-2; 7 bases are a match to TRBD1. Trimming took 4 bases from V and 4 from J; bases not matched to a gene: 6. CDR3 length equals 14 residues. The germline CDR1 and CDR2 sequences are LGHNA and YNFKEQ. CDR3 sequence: CASSPQGGFYGYTF. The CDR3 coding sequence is TGTGCCAGCAGCCCCCAGGGGGGGTTCTATGGCTACACCTTC.

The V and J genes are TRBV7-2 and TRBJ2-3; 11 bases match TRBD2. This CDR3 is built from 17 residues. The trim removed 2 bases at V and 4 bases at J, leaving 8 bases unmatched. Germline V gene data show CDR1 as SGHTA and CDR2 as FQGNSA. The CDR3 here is CASSLLTSGGLADTQYF. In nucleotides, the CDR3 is TGTGCCAGCAGCTTACTTACTAGCGGGGGTCTCGCAGATACGCAGTATTTT. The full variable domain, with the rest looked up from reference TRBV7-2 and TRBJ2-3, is GAGVSQSPSNKVTEKGKDVELRCDPISGHTALYWYRQSLGQGLEFLIYFQGNSAPDKSGLPSDRFSAERTGGSVSTLTIQRTQQEDSAVYLCASSLLTSGGLADTQYFGPGTRLTVL.

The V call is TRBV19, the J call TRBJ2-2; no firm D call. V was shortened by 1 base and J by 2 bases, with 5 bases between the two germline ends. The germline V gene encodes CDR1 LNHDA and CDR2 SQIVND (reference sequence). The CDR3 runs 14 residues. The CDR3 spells CASSIADNTGELFF. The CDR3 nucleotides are TGTGCCAGTAGTATAGCTGATAACACCGGGGAGCTGTTTTTT. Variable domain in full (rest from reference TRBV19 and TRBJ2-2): DGGITQSPKYLFRKEGQNVTLSCEQNLNHDAMYWYRQDPGQGLRLIYYSQIVNDFQKGDIAEGYSVSREKKESFPLTVTSAQKNPTAFYLCASSIADNTGELFFGEGSRLTVL.

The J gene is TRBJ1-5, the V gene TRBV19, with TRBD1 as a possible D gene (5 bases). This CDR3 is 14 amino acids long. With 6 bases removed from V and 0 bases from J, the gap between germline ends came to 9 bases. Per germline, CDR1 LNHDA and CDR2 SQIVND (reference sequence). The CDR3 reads CASSRESSNQPQHF. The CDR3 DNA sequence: TGTGCCAGTAGCAGGGAATCTAGCAATCAGCCCCAGCATTTT.

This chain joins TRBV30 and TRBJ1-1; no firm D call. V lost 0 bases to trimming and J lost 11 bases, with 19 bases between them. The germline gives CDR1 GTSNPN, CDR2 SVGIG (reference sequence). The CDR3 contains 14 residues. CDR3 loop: CAWSVRVAAWSAFF. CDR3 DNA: TGTGCCTGGAGTGTACGTGTTGCAGCGTGGTCGGCTTTCTTT. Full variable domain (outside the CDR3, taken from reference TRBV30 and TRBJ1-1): SQTIHQWPATLVQPVGSPLSLECTVEGTSNPNLYWYRQAAGRGLQLLFYSVGIGQISSEVPQNLSASRPQDRQFILSSKKLLLSDSGFYLCAWSVRVAAWSAFFGQGTRLTVV.

The CDR3 DNA reads TGCGCCAGCGCCGCTAGGACAGGGGGCTACGAGCAGTACTTC. This gives the protein CASAARTGGYEQYF. The rearrangement joins TRBV5-1 to TRBJ2-7; 10 positions agree with TRBD1. V was pared by 7 bases and J by 3 bases, with 7 bases of the junction left unmatched. The CDR3 loop spans 14 amino acids. CDR1 and CDR2 from the germline V gene are SGHRS and YFSETQ.

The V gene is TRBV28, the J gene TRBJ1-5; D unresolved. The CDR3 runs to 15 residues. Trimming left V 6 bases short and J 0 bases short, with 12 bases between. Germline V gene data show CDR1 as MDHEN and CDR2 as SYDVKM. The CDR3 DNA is TGTGCCAGCAGCTTGGAACAGAATAGCAATCAGCCCCAGCATTTT. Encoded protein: CASSLEQNSNQPQHF.

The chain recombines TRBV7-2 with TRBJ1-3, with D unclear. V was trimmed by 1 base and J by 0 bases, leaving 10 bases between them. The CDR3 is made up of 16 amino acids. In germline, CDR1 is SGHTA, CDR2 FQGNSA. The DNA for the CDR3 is TGTGCCAGCAGCTTAGGCCCAGTCTCCTCTGGAAACACCATATATTTT. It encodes CASSLGPVSSGNTIYF.

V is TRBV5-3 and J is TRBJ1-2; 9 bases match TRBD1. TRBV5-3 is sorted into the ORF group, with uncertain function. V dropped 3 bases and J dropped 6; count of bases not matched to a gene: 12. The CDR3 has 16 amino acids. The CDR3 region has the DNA TGTGCCAGAAGCTCTCCGGGACAGGGTATACGGCATGGCTACACCTTC. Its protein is CARSSPGQGIRHGYTF.

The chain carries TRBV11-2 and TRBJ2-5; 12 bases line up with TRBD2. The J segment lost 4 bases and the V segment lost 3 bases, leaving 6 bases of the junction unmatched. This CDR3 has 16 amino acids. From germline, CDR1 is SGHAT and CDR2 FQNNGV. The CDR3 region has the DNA TGTGCCAGCAGCTTTCTAGCGGGGGGGCCACGAGAGACCCAGTACTTC. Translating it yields CASSFLAGGPRETQYF. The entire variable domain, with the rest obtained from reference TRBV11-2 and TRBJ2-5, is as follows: EAGVAQSPRYKIIEKRQSVAFWCNPISGHATLYWYQQILGQGPKLLIQFQNNGVVDDSQLPKDRFSAERLKGVDSTLKIQPAKLEDSAVYLCASSFLAGGPRETQYFGPGTRLLVL.

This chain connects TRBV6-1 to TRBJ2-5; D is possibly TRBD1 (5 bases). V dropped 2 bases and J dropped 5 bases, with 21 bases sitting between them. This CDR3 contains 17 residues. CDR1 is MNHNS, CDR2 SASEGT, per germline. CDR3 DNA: TGTGCCAGCAGTGAATGGCAGGGTCTGGGCTGGGTGGAGACCCAGTACTTC. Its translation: CASSEWQGLGWVETQYF.

Written as DNA, the CDR3 is TGTGCCAGCAGTGAAGTGACGGCGGGAGGAAAACTGTTTTTT. Translated, it gives CASSEVTAGGKLFF. This chain links TRBV2 with TRBJ1-4; D is ambiguous. Germline CDR1 and CDR2: SNHLY and FYNNEI. V lost 1 base and J 10 bases, leaving 13 bases between the germline ends. The CDR3 has 14 amino acids.

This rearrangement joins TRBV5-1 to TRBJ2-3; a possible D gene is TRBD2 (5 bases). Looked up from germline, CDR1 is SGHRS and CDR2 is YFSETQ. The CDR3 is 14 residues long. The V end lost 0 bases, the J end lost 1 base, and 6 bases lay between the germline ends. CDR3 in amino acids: CASSLGAGTDTQYF. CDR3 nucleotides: TGCGCCAGCAGCTTGGGAGCGGGCACAGATACGCAGTATTTT.

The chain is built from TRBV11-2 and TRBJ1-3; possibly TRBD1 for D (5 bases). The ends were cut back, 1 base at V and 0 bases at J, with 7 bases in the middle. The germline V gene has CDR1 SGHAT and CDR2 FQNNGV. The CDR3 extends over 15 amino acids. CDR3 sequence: CASSLGGNSGNTIYF. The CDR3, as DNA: TGTGCCAGCAGCTTAGGGGGCAACTCTGGAAACACCATATATTTT.

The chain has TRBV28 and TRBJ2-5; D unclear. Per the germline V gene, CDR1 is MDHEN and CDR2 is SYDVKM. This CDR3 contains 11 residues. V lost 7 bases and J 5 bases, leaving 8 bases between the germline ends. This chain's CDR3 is CASTLRETQYF. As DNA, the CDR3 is TGTGCCAGCACCCTGAGGGAGACCCAGTACTTC.

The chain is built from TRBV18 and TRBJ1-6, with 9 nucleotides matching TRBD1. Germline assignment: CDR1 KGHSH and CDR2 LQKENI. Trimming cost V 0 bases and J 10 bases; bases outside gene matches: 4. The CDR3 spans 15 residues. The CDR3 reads CASSPPGTGSSPLHF. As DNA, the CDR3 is TGTGCCAGCTCACCACCGGGGACAGGGTCGTCACCCCTCCACTTT. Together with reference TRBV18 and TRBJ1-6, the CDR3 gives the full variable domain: NAGVMQNPRHLVRRRGQEARLRCSPMKGHSHVYWYRQLPEEGLKFMVYLQKENIIDESGMPKERFSAEFPKEGPSILRIQQVVRGDSAAYFCASSPPGTGSSPLHFGNGTRLTVT.

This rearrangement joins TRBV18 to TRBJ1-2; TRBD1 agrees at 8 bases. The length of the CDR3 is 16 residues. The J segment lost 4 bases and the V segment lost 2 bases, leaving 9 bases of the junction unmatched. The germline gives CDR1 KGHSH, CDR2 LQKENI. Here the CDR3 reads CASSPGDGQGGYGYTF. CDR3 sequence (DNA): TGTGCCAGCTCACCAGGGGACGGACAGGGCGGCTATGGCTACACCTTC.

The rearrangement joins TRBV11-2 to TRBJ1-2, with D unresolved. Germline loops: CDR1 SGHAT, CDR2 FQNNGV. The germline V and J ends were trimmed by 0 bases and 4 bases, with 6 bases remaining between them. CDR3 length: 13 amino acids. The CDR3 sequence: CASSLDQIYGYTF. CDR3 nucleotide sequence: TGTGCCAGCAGCTTAGATCAAATCTATGGCTACACCTTC.